Sequencing of this TCR beta chain was carried out in a study of CD8 T cells in ankylosing spondylitis. Per the germline V gene, CDR1 is DFQATT and CDR2 is SNEGSKA (reference sequence). CDR3 length: 16 amino acids. MiXCR was run by TCRdb on the 5' RACE reads, yielding one entry per CDR3 protein. The sample consists of 250,000 or so distinct CDR3 sequences, approximately 24% of them appearing once. Broader study findings: Relatively scarce in peripheral blood, disease-linked clones were CD8+. Clones linked to disease were reported to show significant enrichment in matched ankylosing spondylitis synovial fluid. What appeared characteristic of ankylosing spondylitis blood was a TCR beta motif of fewer than ten highly homologous variants. Existing reports had already noted some motif variants in reactive arthritis synovial fluid and blood.

This clonotype was detected a few times. The antigen is unknown. The germline gene is not matched at one end of the junction; a read error may be the cause. This sequence was found in a male donor with ankylosing spondylitis or in good health (not recorded which). Sequencing input: blood, either unsorted or a sorted T cell fraction (not recorded which). The rearrangement links TRBV20-1 to TRBJ2-6; 8 bases match TRBD1. CDR3 in amino acids: CSARDRPASGSNVLTF. The CDR3 DNA reads as TGCAGTGCACGGGACAGGCCAGCCTCTGGGTCCAACGTCCTGACTTTC.